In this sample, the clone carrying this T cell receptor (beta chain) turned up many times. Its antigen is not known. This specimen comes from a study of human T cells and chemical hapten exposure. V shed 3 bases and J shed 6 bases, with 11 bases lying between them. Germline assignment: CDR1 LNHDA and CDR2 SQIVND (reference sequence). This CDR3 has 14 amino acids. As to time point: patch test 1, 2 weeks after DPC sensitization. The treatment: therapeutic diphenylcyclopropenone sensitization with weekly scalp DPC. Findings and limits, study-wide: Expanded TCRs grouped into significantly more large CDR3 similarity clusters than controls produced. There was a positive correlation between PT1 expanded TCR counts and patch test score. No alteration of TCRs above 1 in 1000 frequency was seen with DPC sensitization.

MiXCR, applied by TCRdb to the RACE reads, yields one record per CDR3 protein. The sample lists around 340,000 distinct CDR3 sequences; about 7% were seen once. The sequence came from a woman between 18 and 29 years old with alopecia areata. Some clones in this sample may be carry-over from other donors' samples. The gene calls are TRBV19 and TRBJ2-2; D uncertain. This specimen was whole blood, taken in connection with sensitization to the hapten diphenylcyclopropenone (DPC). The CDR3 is CASSIIFHSGELFF. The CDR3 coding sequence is TGTGCCAGTAGTATTATCTTCCATTCCGGGGAGCTGTTTTTT.